This is a list of T cell receptor beta chains from one sample in a study of spatial heterogeneity in lung cancer. MiXCR, applied by TCRdb to the 5' RACE reads, yields one record per CDR3 protein. Among under 30,000 distinct CDR3 sequences listed, around 5.8% were seen once. The input for sequencing was PBMCs, taken at follow-up. The receptors stem from a male donor with early-stage non-small cell lung cancer. Both conserved end residues are trimmed from each CDR3. For some rows the clone size is stated as once, few or many, or as a class when expanded; others skip it.

>-|TRBV12-3/TRBV12-4
ASSLAESSYNEQF
>many|TRBV7-2
ASSLYLVKNTEAF
>many|TRBV5-1
ASSLAAAPDTQY
>many|TRBV5-4
ASSLGQGGGTQY
>many|TRBV3-1
ASSQGPRELF
>-|TRBV12-3/TRBV12-4
ASSLDTAGAGGELF
>few|TRBV15
ATSRDLTQETQY
>-|TRBV15
ATSRDNRVRQPQH
>-|TRBV7-2
ASSLGTIGTDTQY
>many|TRBV11-2
ASSLDRHTGELF
>many|TRBV5-6
ASSPGVLTEAF
>few|TRBV5-5
ASSPTTGSSYEQY
>many|TRBV7-2
ASSLADSSYNEQF
>few|TRBV6-5
ASSYSKTAKGQF
>many|TRBV7-2
ASSGNRASQY
>many|TRBV20-1
SARYHATGIEQF
>many|TRBV7-2
ASSLGSTDPMN
>many|TRBV12-3/TRBV12-4
ASTPLRGDGYT
>many|TRBV18
ASSPRAGEPPLH
>many|TRBV12-3/TRBV12-4
ASSPTGSSSPLH
>-|TRBV7-8
ASSLAWTSSTDTQY
>-|TRBV9
ASSAHQARDTQY
>many|TRBV4-2
ASSQEVGGGSYNEQF
>few|TRBV21-1
ASSKFYRGERQETQY
>-|TRBV20-1
SASGGYNEQF
>many|TRBV9
ASSGGQGRTGELF
>many|TRBV4-2
ASSQGQGFTEAF
>many|TRBV12-3/TRBV12-4
ASSTGQPYTDTQY
>many|TRBV20-1
SARRHLGGNEQF
>many|TRBV7-9
ASGAGTLRGELF
>many|TRBV5-1
ASSLERTSGAQY
>-|TRBV5-4
ASSLTRDSLTGINVLT
>many|TRBV7-9
ASSLARTDNSPLH
>many|TRBV6-2/TRBV6-3
ASRWTGEETQY
>few|TRBV19
ASSKVNQPQH
>few|TRBV7-2
VSVQGGDTQY
>few|TRBV7-3
ASSLHPQVAGRRTDTQY
>many|TRBV7-3
ASSGAGSYEQY
>-|TRBV6-5
ASSYSGVGNQPQH
>many|TRBV20-1
SARDSGSPLH
>many|TRBV10-3
AISEPPRLSYNEQF
>many|TRBV4-2
ASSQGSGTGRRGTSNEQF
>many|TRBV4-2
ASSQDSAGASTGELF
>many|TRBV7-9
ASSLVGGPEAF
>many|TRBV3-1
ASSQDGRTGRYEQY
>-|TRBV15
ATSSGAGSYNEQF
>many|TRBV7-9
ASSLGSQSFQPQH
>-|TRBV27
ASSLRASGGAHRETQY
>few|TRBV5-1
ASSSLATNNEQF
>many|TRBV24-1
ATRGQGRGSPLH
>many|TRBV12-3/TRBV12-4
ASSWGDTQY
>-|TRBV7-2
ASSYRADTQY
>few|TRBV7-2
ASSTGQGARSPNSPLH
>many|TRBV18
ASSPPSVTGELF
>many|TRBV20-1
SASPGTGDHSPLH
>many|TRBV9
ASLGDSHTEAF
>many|TRBV7-8
ASSLEAGSTGELF
>few|TRBV7-2
ASSLVGATTDTQY